The 15 T cell receptor beta chains below come from one sample, sequenced in a study of T cell changes during pregnancy in multiple sclerosis. The assay was immunoSEQ multiplex PCR, and TCRdb's table has in-frame clones only and misses some. The sample holds roughly 74,000 clones, 80% to 90% seen once. The sample consisted of peripheral blood, taken before pregnancy. These receptors all come from a female donor with multiple sclerosis, enrolled in a pregnancy study.

The chain has TRBV25-1 and TRBJ2-7; 8 bases line up with TRBD1. The CDR3 covers 16 residues. Germline V lookup: CDR1 MGHDK, CDR2 SYGVNS. V gave up 2 bases and J gave up 5 bases; unmatched junction bases: 11. CDR3 nucleotide sequence: TGTGCCAGCAGTGAACCTTCAGACAGGGGTAGGAACGAGCAGTACTTC. Its translation is CASSEPSDRGRNEQYF.

The J gene is TRBJ2-3, the V gene TRBV6-1; tentatively, D is TRBD1 (6 bases). Germline V CDR1 and CDR2: MNHNS, SASEGT. The CDR3 covers 16 residues. The germline V and J ends were trimmed by 3 bases and 0 bases, with 13 bases remaining between them. CDR3 nucleotide sequence: TGTGCCAGCAGTGACAGGGGTGTTTCTAGCACAGATACGCAGTATTTT. Amino acid sequence: CASSDRGVSSTDTQYF.

In regard to this clone: Other DNA sequences within the sample encode an identical CDR3. This chain uses TRBV30 with TRBJ2-7; 9 bases agree with TRBD1. The germline CDR1 and CDR2 sequences are GTSNPN and SVGIG (reference sequence). The CDR3 has 14 amino acids. The ends lost 1 base at V and 0 bases at J; junction bases unmatched: 1. This chain's CDR3 is CAWSGQGDSYEQYF. The CDR3 coding sequence is TGTGCCTGGAGTGGACAGGGGGACTCCTACGAGCAGTACTTC.

The chain is built from TRBV7-3 and TRBJ2-1, with D possibly matching TRBD1 (6 bases). The ends were cut back, 2 bases at V and 4 bases at J, with 12 bases in the middle. Germline V gene data show CDR1 as SGHTA and CDR2 as FQGTGA. This CDR3 has 15 amino acids. CDR3 nucleotides: TGTGCCAGCAGCTTAGGACAGCCCCCTTACAATGAGCAGTTCTTC. This encodes CASSLGQPPYNEQFF.

This rearrangement joins TRBV4-2 to TRBJ2-1, with 9 bases lining up with TRBD2. The CDR3 is 14 residues long. From germline, CDR1 is LGHNA and CDR2 YNFKEQ. With 7 bases clipped from V and 5 bases from J, the junction kept 6 bases outside the gene matches. CDR3 protein: CASTAGGPDNEQFF. CDR3 sequence (DNA): TGTGCCAGCACGGCGGGAGGGCCGGACAATGAGCAGTTCTTC.

This clone was detected only once. The rearrangement joins TRBV5-6 to TRBJ2-5; 14 bases fit TRBD2. Germline loops: CDR1 SGHDT, CDR2 YYEEEE. The CDR3 contains 17 residues. V gave up 3 bases and J gave up 5 bases; unmatched junction bases: 9. The chain's CDR3 is CASSWGLAGADRETQYF. The CDR3 DNA reads TGTGCCAGCAGCTGGGGACTAGCGGGAGCCGATCGGGAGACCCAGTACTTC.

The chain carries TRBV4-3 and TRBJ2-1; 9 nucleotides agree with TRBD2. This CDR3 has 19 residues. V shed 3 bases, J shed 2 bases, and the junction held 14 bases outside the gene matches. Germline CDR1 and CDR2: LGHNA and YSLEER. The CDR3 DNA is TGCGCCAGCAGCCAGGCCTTTCCCCGGGGCGGGGGGGCCTACAATGAGCAGTTCTTC. Translation gives CASSQAFPRGGGAYNEQFF.

The chain joins TRBV9 to TRBJ2-5, with a possible D match to TRBD1 (7 bases). The CDR3 has 15 amino acids. Trimming cost V 0 bases and J 1 base, with 10 bases left between them. Germline assignment: CDR1 SGDLS and CDR2 YYNGEE. CDR3 DNA sequence: TGTGCCAGCAGCGTAGGACAGGGAGGCCAAGAGACCCAGTACTTC. This encodes CASSVGQGGQETQYF. Full variable domain (outside the CDR3, taken from reference TRBV9 and TRBJ2-5): DSGVTQTPKHLITATGQRVTLRCSPRSGDLSVYWYQQSLDQGLQFLIQYYNGEERAKGNILERFSAQQFPDLHSELNLSSLELGDSALYFCASSVGQGGQETQYFGPGTRLLVL.

The V call is TRBV19, the J call TRBJ2-1; 10 nucleotides align to TRBD1. Losses at the gene ends were 5 bases for V and 8 bases for J; bases not matched to a gene: 9. This CDR3 has 15 residues. Looked up from germline, CDR1 is LNHDA and CDR2 is SQIVND (reference sequence). CDR3 sequence reads: CASSSDRGILYEQFF. For the CDR3, the DNA is TGTGCCAGTAGTTCGGACAGGGGGATACTCTATGAGCAGTTCTTC.

The chain is built from TRBV30 and TRBJ1-5; D is possibly TRBD1 (6 bases). CDR1 GTSNPN and CDR2 SVGIG come from the germline V gene (reference sequence). There are 14 residues in the CDR3. Trimming took 1 base from V and 6 from J, leaving 13 bases between them. The CDR3 region has the DNA TGTGCCTGGAGTGATGGACAGAGCGGTCAGCCCCAGCATTTT. Amino acid sequence: CAWSDGQSGQPQHF.

The gene calls are TRBV7-9 and TRBJ1-1; D ambiguous. CDR3 size: 11 residues. Trimming pared 5 bases from V and 7 bases from J, leaving 8 bases between. CDR1 and CDR2 from the germline V gene are SEHNR and FQNEAQ (reference sequence). CDR3 DNA sequence: TGTGCCAGCAGCCGGGATCTTGAAGCTTTCTTT. This gives the protein CASSRDLEAFF.

This clone was detected only once. This chain links TRBV29-1 with TRBJ2-2; perhaps TRBD2 as D (5 bases). The V gene lost 2 bases and the J gene lost 5 bases, with 15 bases spanning the gap. Germline CDR1 and CDR2: SQVTM and ANQGSEA. The CDR3 consists of 15 residues. The CDR3 spells CSVELSGIETGELFF. The CDR3 DNA follows: TGCAGCGTTGAACTATCGGGGATCGAGACCGGGGAGCTGTTTTTT.

This chain joins TRBV28 and TRBJ1-1, with 9 bases identical to TRBD1. Unmatched junction bases numbered 5, after V lost 2 bases and J lost 4 bases. The V gene's germline CDR1 is MDHEN and CDR2 SYDVKM. This CDR3 is built from 15 residues. Here the CDR3 reads CASSLPDRGVTEAFF. Here the CDR3 DNA reads TGTGCCAGCAGTTTACCCGACAGGGGGGTCACTGAAGCTTTCTTT.

The chain has TRBV6-4 and TRBJ1-2; 9 positions agree with TRBD1. From germline, CDR1 is MRHNA and CDR2 SNTAGT. V shed 5 bases, J shed 4 bases, and the junction held 5 bases outside the gene matches. CDR3 length: 14 residues. The CDR3 sequence: CASSHGQGTYGYTF. The CDR3 coding sequence is TGTGCCAGCAGTCACGGACAGGGGACCTATGGCTACACCTTC.

By sample share, this clone is medium-sized. The chain is built from TRBV6-5 and TRBJ2-7; 10 bases align to TRBD1. The germline V gene has CDR1 MNHEY and CDR2 SVGAGI. The trim removed 2 bases at V and 3 bases at J, leaving 4 bases unmatched. CDR3 length: 15 residues. CDR3 protein: CASSYGGTGDYEQYF. The DNA of the CDR3 is TGTGCCAGCAGTTACGGGGGGACAGGGGACTACGAGCAGTACTTC.